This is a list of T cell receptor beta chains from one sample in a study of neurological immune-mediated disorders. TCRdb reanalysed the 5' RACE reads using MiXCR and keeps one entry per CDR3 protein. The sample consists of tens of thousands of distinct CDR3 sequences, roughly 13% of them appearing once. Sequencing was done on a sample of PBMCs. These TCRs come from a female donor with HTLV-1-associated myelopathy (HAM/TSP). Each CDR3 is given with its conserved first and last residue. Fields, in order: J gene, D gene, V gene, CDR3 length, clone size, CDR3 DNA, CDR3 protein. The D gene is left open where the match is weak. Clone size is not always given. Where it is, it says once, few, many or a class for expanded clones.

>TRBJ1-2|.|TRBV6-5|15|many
TGTGCCAGCAGCCGAAAGCAGGGAGCTAACTATGGCTACACCTTC
CASSRKQGANYGYTF
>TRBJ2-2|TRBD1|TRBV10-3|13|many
TGTGCCATACAGGGGTGGAACACCGGGGAGCTGTTTTTT
CAIQGWNTGELFF
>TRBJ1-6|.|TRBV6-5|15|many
TGTGCCAGCAGTTACTATGGGGGGGATAATTCACCCCTCCACTTT
CASSYYGGDNSPLHF
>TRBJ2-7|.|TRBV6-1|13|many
TGTGCCAGCAATCTGGACGGCCGCTACGAGCAGTACTTC
CASNLDGRYEQYF
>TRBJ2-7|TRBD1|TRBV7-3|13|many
TGTGCCAGCAGCCGGGACAGTGACCACGAGCAGTACTTC
CASSRDSDHEQYF
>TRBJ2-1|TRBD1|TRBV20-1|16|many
TGCAGTGCTAGCGGTAAATTCGGGACAGGGGGCAGAGAGCAGTTCTTC
CSASGKFGTGGREQFF
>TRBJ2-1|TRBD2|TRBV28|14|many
TGTGCCAGCCAGTCGGGGGGAGAGTACAATGAGCAGTTCTTC
CASQSGGEYNEQFF
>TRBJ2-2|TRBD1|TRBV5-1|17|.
TGCGCCAGCAACCACCACAGGGGTCACCGAGACACCGGGGAGCTGTTTTTT
CASNHHRGHRDTGELFF
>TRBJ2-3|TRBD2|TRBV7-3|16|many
TGTGCCAGCAGCCCGACTAGCCCGGGCGGTACAGATACGCAGTATTTT
CASSPTSPGGTDTQYF
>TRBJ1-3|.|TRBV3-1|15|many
TGTGCCAGCAGCCAAGGGACCCGCTCTGGAAACACCATATATTTT
CASSQGTRSGNTIYF
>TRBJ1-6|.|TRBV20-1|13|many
TGCAGTGCCTTACAAGGGAGCAATTCACCCCTCCACTTT
CSALQGSNSPLHF
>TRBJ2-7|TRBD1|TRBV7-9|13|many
TGTGCCATCCGGAGGGACAGGGGCCACGAGCAGTACTTC
CAIRRDRGHEQYF
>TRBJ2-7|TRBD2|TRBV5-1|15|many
TGCGCCAGCAGCTTGGTTGGCGGGGGGACCTACGAGCAGTACTTC
CASSLVGGGTYEQYF
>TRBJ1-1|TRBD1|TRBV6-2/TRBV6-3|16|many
TGTGCCAGCAGTTACCTTAGGACAGGGATATACACTGAAGCTTTCTTT
CASSYLRTGIYTEAFF
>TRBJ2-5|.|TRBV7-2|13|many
TGTGCCAGCAGCTTACTCTGGGGGGAGACCCAGTACTTC
CASSLLWGETQYF
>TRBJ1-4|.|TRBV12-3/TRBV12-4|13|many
TGTGCCAGCAGTTATTCGTCCTTCCGAAAACTGTTTTTT
CASSYSSFRKLFF
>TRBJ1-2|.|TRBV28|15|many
TGTGCCAGCAGTTCAGCGACCGGGCCCCGTTATGGCTACACCTTC
CASSSATGPRYGYTF
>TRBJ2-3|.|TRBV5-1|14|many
TGCGCCAGCAGCTTGCCACAAGATACAGATACGCAGTATTTT
CASSLPQDTDTQYF
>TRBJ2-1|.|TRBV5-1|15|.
TGCGCCAGCAGCTTTGCCCGGGGGCCGCTGAATGAGCAGTTCTTC
CASSFARGPLNEQFF
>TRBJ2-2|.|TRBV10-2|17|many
TGCGCCAGCAGTGACCGTTTCAGCAGGGGTTTGGCCGGGGAGCTGTTTTTT
CASSDRFSRGLAGELFF
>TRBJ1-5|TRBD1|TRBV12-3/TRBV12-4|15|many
TGTGCCAGCAGCCACGACAGGGGATGGGGTCAGCCCCAGCATTTT
CASSHDRGWGQPQHF
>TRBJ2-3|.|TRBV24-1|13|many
TGTGCCACCAGTACAGGGAGGATAGATACGCAGTATTTT
CATSTGRIDTQYF
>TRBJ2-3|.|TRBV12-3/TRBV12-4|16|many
TGTGCCAGCAGTTTTTCTGGGAGGGGGGGTTCAGATACGCAGTATTTT
CASSFSGRGGSDTQYF
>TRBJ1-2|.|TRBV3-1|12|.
TGTGCCAGCAGCCACACCTCCTATGGCTACACCTTC
CASSHTSYGYTF
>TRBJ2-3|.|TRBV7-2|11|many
TGTGCCAGCAGCTCAGTGGATACGCAGTATTTT
CASSSVDTQYF
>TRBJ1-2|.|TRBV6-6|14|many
TGTGCCAGCAGTTACGGAAATCCACAGTCAGCATTAACCTTC
CASSYGNPQSALTF
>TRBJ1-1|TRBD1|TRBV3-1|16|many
TGTGCCAGCAGTCTACGGACAGGGGGCCTGAACACTGAAGCTTTCTTT
CASSLRTGGLNTEAFF
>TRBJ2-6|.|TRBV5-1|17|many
TGCGCCAGCAGCTCGCCGGAGGGGGCGACCGGGGCCAACGTCCTGACTTTC
CASSSPEGATGANVLTF
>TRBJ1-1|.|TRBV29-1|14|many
TGCAGCGTTGAAGTGGCCGAGATGAACACTGAAGCTTTCTTT
CSVEVAEMNTEAFF
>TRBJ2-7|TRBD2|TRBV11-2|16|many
TGTGCCAGCAGCTTTCTTACTAGCGGGGGGGCCGACGAGCAGTACTTC
CASSFLTSGGADEQYF
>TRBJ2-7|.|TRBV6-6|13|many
TGTGCCAGCAGTTACGGGGTCTCCTACGAGCAGTACTTC
CASSYGVSYEQYF
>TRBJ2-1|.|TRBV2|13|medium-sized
TGTGCCAGCAGTGGGGCGGAATTAGGTGAGCAGTTCTTC
CASSGAELGEQFF
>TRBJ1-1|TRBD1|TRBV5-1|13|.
TGCGCCAGCTGCACCGGGGACAGGGGTGAAGCTTTTTTT
CASCTGDRGEAFF
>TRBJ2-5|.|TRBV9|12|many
TGTGCCAGCAGCGTCGACATGGAGACCCAGTACTTC
CASSVDMETQYF
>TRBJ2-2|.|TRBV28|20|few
TGTGCCACCTTCTCTGCTCTGGCAGTCGGGGGTCCATCGAACACCGGGGAGCTGTTTTTT
CATFSALAVGGPSNTGELFF
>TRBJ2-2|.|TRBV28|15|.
TGTGTCAGCTCAAGTCCCCGGGCCTACACCGGGGAGCTGTTTTTT
CVSSSPRAYTGELFF
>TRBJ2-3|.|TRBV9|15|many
TGTGCCAGCAGCCGAATTGGGCAGGGATCAGATACGCAGTATTTT
CASSRIGQGSDTQYF
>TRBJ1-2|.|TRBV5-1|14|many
TGCGCCAGCACCCACGCAGGTTCCGGCTATGGCTACACCTTC
CASTHAGSGYGYTF
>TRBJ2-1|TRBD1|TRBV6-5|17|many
TGTGCCAGCAGTTACTCACGACAGGGGTTCACCTACAATGAGCAGTTCTTC
CASSYSRQGFTYNEQFF
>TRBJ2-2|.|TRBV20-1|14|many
TGCAGTGCTAGGGGCTGGCCTAACACCGGGGAGCTGTTTTTT
CSARGWPNTGELFF